Below, 14 T cell receptor beta chains from the same sample are listed, as sequenced in a study of blood T cell repertoires in COVID-19. Some clones are missing from TCRdb's copy, which holds only in-frame ones; the method was immunoSEQ multiplex PCR. The sample holds about 95,000 clones, 81% seen once. Sequencing used peripheral blood. All receptors derive from a man at least 80 years old with COVID-19, enrolled during active disease.

J is TRBJ2-6 and V is TRBV2; 8 bases fit TRBD2. In germline, CDR1 is SNHLY, CDR2 FYNNEI. This CDR3 comprises 13 residues. Losses at the gene ends were 10 bases for V and 4 bases for J; bases not matched to a gene: 3. This CDR3 is CATGGAGANVLTF. In DNA, the CDR3 is TGTGCCACGGGGGGGGCAGGGGCCAACGTCCTGACTTTC.

The gene calls are TRBV6-2 or TRBV6-3 and TRBJ2-7; no clear D gene. The CDR3 is made up of 12 amino acids. CDR1 and CDR2 (germline): MNHEY, SVGEGT. V was pared by 6 bases and J by 6 bases, with 12 bases between. Written as DNA, the CDR3 is TGTGCCAGCAGCCGCGACATAGGCGAGCAGTACTTC. It is translated as CASSRDIGEQYF.

This clone was observed a single time. This chain connects TRBV30 to TRBJ2-1, with 10 bases lining up with TRBD2. The junction had 5 bases not matched to a gene; V was cut back by 5 bases and J by 7 bases. CDR3 length equals 13 residues. CDR1 and CDR2 (germline): GTSNPN, SVGIG (reference sequence). The CDR3 DNA is TGTGCCTGGTCGCTAGCGGGAGTAAATGAGCAGTTCTTC. This sequence encodes CAWSLAGVNEQFF.

V usage is TRBV9 and J usage is TRBJ2-1; D is undetermined. Germline CDR1 reads SGDLS; CDR2 reads YYNGEE. V was shortened by 4 bases and J by 6 bases, with 14 bases between the two germline ends. The CDR3 is made up of 14 amino acids. In DNA, the CDR3 is TGTGCCAGCAGCCCTTTTGCGTTCGGCAATGAGCAGTTCTTC. Its protein is CASSPFAFGNEQFF.

The table lists this clone with a few counts. The chain combines TRBV11-3 with TRBJ2-1, with TRBD1 matching over 7 bases. CDR1 is SGHNT and CDR2 is YENEEA in the germline V gene. V lost 1 base to trimming and J lost 6 bases; unmatched junction nucleotides: 6. The CDR3 loop spans 15 amino acids. DNA of the CDR3: TGTGCCAGCAGCTTAGCCCCGGACAGGTCCAATGAGCAGTTCTTC. It yields the protein CASSLAPDRSNEQFF.

This sequence joins TRBV10-3 and TRBJ2-7, with TRBD1 as a possible D gene (6 bases). Germline V lookup: CDR1 ENHRY, CDR2 SYGVKD. V lost 6 bases and J 9 bases, leaving 21 bases between the germline ends. The CDR3 consists of 14 residues. CDR3 nucleotide sequence: TGTGCCATCAGATTGGACAGCACCGAGGCGGGGCAGTACTTC. This translates into CAIRLDSTEAGQYF.

V and J are TRBV11-2 and TRBJ2-3; D is uncertain. Looked up from germline, CDR1 is SGHAT and CDR2 is FQNNGV. The V end was cut by 5 bases, the J end by 3 bases, with 3 bases between. This CDR3 has 11 amino acids. The CDR3 coding sequence is TGTGCCAGCAGCCAAACAGATACGCAGTATTTT. Translated: CASSQTDTQYF.

CDR3 sequence (DNA): TGTGCCAGCAGCTTAGCCCGCAGACAGGGGACAGATACGCAGTATTTT. It is translated as CASSLARRQGTDTQYF. The V gene is TRBV7-9, the J gene TRBJ2-3, with 8 nucleotides matching TRBD1. Germline CDR1 is SEHNR and CDR2 is FQNEAQ (reference sequence). The CDR3 covers 16 residues. V shed 0 bases, J shed 3 bases, and the junction held 5 bases outside the gene matches.

The rearrangement links TRBV5-4 to TRBJ2-7; 7 bases map to TRBD1. Germline lookup yields CDR1 SGHNT and CDR2 YYREEE (reference sequence). The junction had 3 bases not matched to a gene; V was cut back by 3 bases and J by 0 bases. This CDR3 is built from 14 residues. Here the CDR3 DNA reads TGTGCCAGCAGCTGGTACAGGGGCTCCTACGAGCAGTACTTC. It encodes CASSWYRGSYEQYF.

The rearrangement links TRBV7-6 to TRBJ2-1, with TRBD1 as a possible D gene (6 bases). This CDR3 is 15 amino acids long. The V end was cut by 1 base, the J end by 7 bases, with 14 bases between. Germline CDR1 SGHVS, CDR2 FNYEAQ. CDR3 bases: TGTGCCAGCAGCTTAGTGGCGACAGGACAAAATGAGCAGTTCTTC. Translation gives CASSLVATGQNEQFF. The full variable domain, its missing parts supplied by reference TRBV7-6 and TRBJ2-1, is GAGVSQSPRYKVTKRGQDVALRCDPISGHVSLYWYRQALGQGPEFLTYFNYEAQQDKSGLPNDRFSAERPEGSISTLTIQRTEQRDSAMYRCASSLVATGQNEQFFGPGTRLTVL.

The sample holds a few counts of this clone. The chain joins TRBV30 to TRBJ1-5, with TRBD1 as a possible D gene (5 bases). In germline, CDR1 is GTSNPN, CDR2 SVGIG (reference sequence). Between the trimmed V and J ends, which lost 1 base and 4 bases, there was a span of 14 bases. The CDR3 runs 15 residues. This CDR3 is CAWSEAGRSNQPQHF. The CDR3 coding sequence is TGTGCCTGGAGTGAGGCAGGGAGGTCAAATCAGCCCCAGCATTTT.

The V and J genes are TRBV5-1 and TRBJ2-3, with D unresolved. In germline, CDR1 is SGHRS, CDR2 YFSETQ. The CDR3 has 14 residues. Trimming shortened V by 0 bases and J by 1 base, and 6 bases separated the two germline ends. CDR3 sequence (DNA): TGCGCCAGCAGCTTGGCCCCTGGCACAGATACGCAGTATTTT. This translates into CASSLAPGTDTQYF.

In DNA form, the CDR3 reads TGTGCCAGCAGCCCTCGTGAGGGGGTTAAGACTGAAGCTTTCTTT. This gives the protein CASSPREGVKTEAFF. The chain uses TRBV7-9 and TRBJ1-1; the D gene is possibly TRBD1 (6 bases). The V end lost 5 bases, the J end lost 5 bases, and 18 bases lay between the germline ends. The CDR3 runs 15 residues. The germline V gene encodes CDR1 SEHNR and CDR2 FQNEAQ (reference sequence).

This rearrangement joins TRBV3-1 (or the pseudogene TRBV3-2) to TRBJ2-1; 15 bases align to TRBD2. The CDR3 is 17 amino acids. V trimming: 2 bases; J trimming: 7 bases; junction bases outside the gene matches: 6. CDR1 LGHDT and CDR2 YNNKEL come from the germline V gene (reference sequence). CDR3 sequence: CASSQKLGLAGGNEQFF. CDR3 bases: TGTGCCAGCAGCCAAAAATTGGGACTAGCGGGGGGAAATGAGCAGTTCTTC.